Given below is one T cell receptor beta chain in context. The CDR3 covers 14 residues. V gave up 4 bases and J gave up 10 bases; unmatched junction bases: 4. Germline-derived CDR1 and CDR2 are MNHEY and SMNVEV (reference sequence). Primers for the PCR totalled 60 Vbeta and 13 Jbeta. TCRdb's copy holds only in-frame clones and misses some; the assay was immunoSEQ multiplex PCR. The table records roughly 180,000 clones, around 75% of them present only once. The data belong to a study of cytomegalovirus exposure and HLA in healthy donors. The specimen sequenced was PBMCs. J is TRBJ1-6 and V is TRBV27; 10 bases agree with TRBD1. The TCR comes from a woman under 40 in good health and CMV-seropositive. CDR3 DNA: TGTGCCAGCAGTTCGGGACAGGGGTTCTCACCCCTCCACTTT. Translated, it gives CASSSGQGFSPLHF.